What follows are 20 T cell receptor beta chains derived from one specimen sequenced in a study of neurological immune-mediated disorders. TCRdb reanalysed the 5' RACE reads using MiXCR and keeps one entry per CDR3 protein. The sample records 65,000 to 90,000 distinct CDR3 sequences, more than 3% being singletons. The sequenced sample was PBMCs. The receptors here all came from a woman aged 45-65 years with multiple sclerosis.

This clonotype was seen at least ten times. The chain joins TRBV6-5 to TRBJ1-2; TRBD1 is a possible D gene (5 bases). V shed 2 bases and J shed 9 bases, with 16 bases lying between them. Germline CDR1 reads MNHEY; CDR2 reads SVGAGI. CDR3 length equals 14 residues. The CDR3 DNA reads TGTGCCAGCAGTTACCGGGACGGCCTAGGGAGCTACACCTTC. Protein product: CASSYRDGLGSYTF.

This clonotype has a count of ten or more. The chain uses TRBV7-2 and TRBJ2-3, with D hard to call. The CDR3 loop spans 13 amino acids. Germline values: CDR1 SGHTA, CDR2 FQGNSA. The V end lost 3 bases, the J end lost 3 bases, and 7 bases lay between the germline ends. CDR3 DNA: TGTGCCAGCAGCTTGGAAAGGACAGATACGCAGTATTTT. This codes for CASSLERTDTQYF.

The sample holds many counts of this clonotype. The chain carries TRBV29-1 and TRBJ1-4, with 8 bases lining up with TRBD1. The germline V gene has CDR1 SQVTM and CDR2 ANQGSEA. Germline trimming cut 4 bases from V and 8 bases from J; bases unmatched to any gene: 3. This CDR3 comprises 12 residues. The CDR3 DNA reads TGCAGCGTTGGGCGACAGGGGGAAAAACTGTTTTTT. Its translation: CSVGRQGEKLFF. The full variable domain, with the rest looked up from reference TRBV29-1 and TRBJ1-4, is SAVISQKPSRDICQRGTSLTIQCQVDSQVTMMFWYRQQPGQSLTLIATANQGSEATYESGFVIDKFPISRPNLTFSTLTVSNMSPEDSSIYLCSVGRQGEKLFFGSGTQLSVL.

This clonotype was seen ten or more times. This rearrangement joins TRBV20-1 to TRBJ2-5; 13 nucleotides match TRBD2. The CDR3 sequence is 16 residues long. Germline trimming cut 2 bases from V and 0 bases from J; bases unmatched to any gene: 3. Germline V gene data show CDR1 as DFQATT and CDR2 as SNEGSKA (reference sequence). This chain's CDR3 is CSARSGTSGDQETQYF. The CDR3 nucleotides read TGCAGTGCTAGATCCGGGACTAGCGGGGACCAAGAGACCCAGTACTTC.

This clonotype was counted ten times or more. V usage is TRBV29-1 and J usage is TRBJ1-2, with 8 bases identical to TRBD1. The germline V gene has CDR1 SQVTM and CDR2 ANQGSEA. V lost 7 bases to trimming and J lost 0 bases; unmatched junction nucleotides: 4. The CDR3 has 13 residues. CDR3 in amino acids: CSATGAANYGYTF. The DNA for the CDR3 is TGCAGCGCGACAGGGGCAGCTAACTATGGCTACACCTTC.

This clonotype was detected many times. This sequence joins TRBV7-9 and TRBJ2-5; D unclear. CDR1 and CDR2 from the germline V gene are SEHNR and FQNEAQ (reference sequence). V lost 0 bases to trimming and J lost 4 bases, with 9 bases between them. This CDR3 is 14 amino acids long. CDR3 nucleotide sequence: TGTGCCAGCAGCTTAGCCGGAGACCGAGAGACCCAGTACTTC. Translated: CASSLAGDRETQYF.

CDR3 bases: TGTGCCAGCAGTTTAGCCCCGTATCAGCCCCAGCATTTT. Translating gives CASSLAPYQPQHF. The J gene is TRBJ1-5, the V gene TRBV12-3 or TRBV12-4; no firm D call. This CDR3 spans 13 amino acids. V was trimmed by 0 bases and J by 5 bases, leaving 5 bases between them.

The V gene is TRBV9, the J gene TRBJ1-2, with TRBD1 identical over 9 bases. J was trimmed by 2 bases and V by 6 bases; bases with no gene match: 8. This CDR3 has 15 amino acids. CDR1 is SGDLS, CDR2 YYNGEE, per germline. The CDR3 sequence is CASNRGQGLNYGYTF. In DNA form, the CDR3 reads TGTGCCAGCAACCGCGGACAGGGGTTAAACTATGGCTACACCTTC. The full variable domain, completed using reference TRBV9 and TRBJ1-2, is DSGVTQTPKHLITATGQRVTLRCSPRSGDLSVYWYQQSLDQGLQFLIQYYNGEERAKGNILERFSAQQFPDLHSELNLSSLELGDSALYFCASNRGQGLNYGYTFGSGTRLTVV.

This clonotype was picked up many times. The chain has TRBV27 and TRBJ2-5; no clear D gene. The CDR3 is 13 residues long. V lost 3 bases and J lost 5, with 10 bases in between. Germline CDR1 reads MNHEY; CDR2 reads SMNVEV (reference sequence). CDR3 in amino acids: CASSFHSQETQYF. CDR3 nucleotide sequence: TGTGCCAGCAGTTTCCACTCTCAGGAGACCCAGTACTTC.

This clonotype occurred many times. The DNA for the CDR3 is TGTGCCACCAGTGACCCGACAGGGGGTATGCAAGAGACCCAGTACTTC. Amino acids: CATSDPTGGMQETQYF. This chain uses TRBV24-1 with TRBJ2-5, with 9 positions matching TRBD1. Trimming took 4 bases from V and 2 from J; bases not matched to a gene: 7. CDR1 is KGHDR and CDR2 is SFDVKD in the germline V gene. The CDR3 spans 16 residues.

This clonotype showed up many times. This sequence joins TRBV19 and TRBJ2-5; possibly TRBD2 for D (5 bases). Trimming stripped 4 bases from V and 3 bases from J, with 12 bases between. The CDR3 is 14 amino acids. Germline V gene lookup returns CDR1 LNHDA and CDR2 SQIVND (reference sequence). The CDR3 region has the DNA TGTGCCAGTAGTAGCTCCGGGGTAGAAGAGACCCAGTACTTC. Its protein is CASSSSGVEETQYF.

In its sample, this clonotype was seen many times. The chain has TRBV5-1 and TRBJ1-2; tentatively, D is TRBD1 (6 bases). The CDR3 has 14 amino acids. The germline CDR1 and CDR2 sequences are SGHRS and YFSETQ. V lost 4 bases and J lost 3, with 13 bases in between. The CDR3 DNA is TGCGCCAGCAGCAGTGGGGGCTGGGACTATGGCTACACCTTC. This encodes CASSSGGWDYGYTF.

The sample holds many counts of this clonotype. The chain recombines TRBV3-1 with TRBJ1-6; unclear D gene. The germline V gene encodes CDR1 LGHDT and CDR2 YNNKEL (reference sequence). V was cut by 3 bases and J by 8 bases, with 2 bases left in between. This CDR3 contains 11 residues. The CDR3 DNA is TGTGCCAGCAGCCATGATTCACCCCTCCACTTT. Translation gives CASSHDSPLHF.

This clonotype has ten or more counts. The chain links TRBV5-1 to TRBJ2-3; no definite D call. The CDR3 covers 14 residues. The ends were cut back, 2 bases at V and 4 bases at J, with 11 bases in the middle. CDR1 and CDR2 (germline): SGHRS, YFSETQ. The CDR3 sequence: CASSFGMVADTQYF. The DNA of the CDR3 is TGCGCCAGCAGCTTCGGAATGGTTGCAGATACGCAGTATTTT.

In its sample, this clonotype was seen many times. The rearrangement links TRBV29-1 to TRBJ2-3; TRBD2 agrees at 11 bases. The CDR3 spans 15 residues. Trimming removed 5 bases from V and 10 bases from J; junction bases left unmatched: 14. Germline V gene data show CDR1 as SQVTM and CDR2 as ANQGSEA. The CDR3 DNA is TGCAGCGTTAATAGCGGGGGGGCCGCCGCAGGGGCGCAGTATTTT. Translating gives CSVNSGGAAAGAQYF.

This clonotype was recorded at least ten times. The chain has TRBV28 and TRBJ1-1; D is ambiguous. The CDR3 has 15 amino acids. CDR1 and CDR2 (germline): MDHEN, SYDVKM. Trimming removed 6 bases from V and 1 base from J, with 15 bases in between. CDR3 sequence: CASRRFGVTNTEAFF. Written as DNA, the CDR3 is TGTGCCAGCAGGCGCTTTGGAGTTACGAACACTGAAGCTTTCTTT.

This clonotype was recorded at least ten times. This chain joins TRBV5-1 and TRBJ2-4; TRBD1 agrees at 8 bases. CDR3 length equals 17 residues. CDR1 is SGHRS, CDR2 YFSETQ, per germline. The V segment lost 2 bases and the J segment 1 base; nucleotides outside the gene matches: 8. The CDR3 DNA follows: TGCGCCAGCAGCTTCCATGGACAGGGAGAGGCCAAAAACATTCAGTACTTC. It is translated as CASSFHGQGEAKNIQYF.

Many counts were recorded for this clonotype. CDR3 nucleotides: TGTGCCAGCAGCCAAGAAGGATCCCGGGGGCATACGCAGTATTTT. Translating it yields CASSQEGSRGHTQYF. This sequence joins TRBV4-2 and TRBJ2-3; D might be TRBD1 or TRBD2, each matching 6 bases. The V and J ends lost 0 bases and 7 bases respectively, with 14 bases between them. The CDR3 covers 15 residues. Looked up from germline, CDR1 is LGHNA and CDR2 is YNFKEQ.

This clonotype was counted ten times or more. The rearrangement uses TRBV11-2 and TRBJ2-3; D tentatively fits TRBD1 or TRBD2 (6 bases each). V was shortened by 7 bases and J by 3 bases, with 14 bases between the two germline ends. Germline CDR1 and CDR2: SGHAT and FQNNGV. The CDR3 spans 14 residues. DNA for the CDR3: TGTGCCAGCATCCATAGGGGGACTACAGATACGCAGTATTTT. Residues: CASIHRGTTDTQYF. Full variable domain (rest looked up from reference TRBV11-2 and TRBJ2-3): EAGVAQSPRYKIIEKRQSVAFWCNPISGHATLYWYQQILGQGPKLLIQFQNNGVVDDSQLPKDRFSAERLKGVDSTLKIQPAKLEDSAVYLCASIHRGTTDTQYFGPGTRLTVL.

This clonotype was counted ten times or more. The chain uses TRBV27 and TRBJ1-1, with D unclear. CDR1 is MNHEY, CDR2 SMNVEV, per germline (reference sequence). Trimming took off 2 bases at V and 0 bases at J, with 13 bases between the two ends. This CDR3 comprises 16 residues. The CDR3 sequence: CASSLGQEYMNTEAFF. The CDR3 DNA reads as TGTGCCAGCAGTTTAGGGCAGGAGTACATGAACACTGAAGCTTTCTTT.